One sample yielded the 2 T cell receptor beta chains listed below, sequenced in a study of blood T cell repertoires in COVID-19. Repertoires were generated with immunoSEQ multiplex PCR, while TCRdb's copy carries only in-frame clones and drops some. The repertoire holds around 18,000 clones, 75% to 90% seen once, with 13% in the top ten. Sequencing was performed on peripheral blood. These receptors originate from a man aged 55 to 70 with active COVID-19.

The chain uses TRBV6-1 and TRBJ2-7; 10 bases align to TRBD1. V lost 2 bases and J lost 1; bases outside the gene matches: 17. This CDR3 has 20 amino acids. Germline V gives CDR1 MNHNS, CDR2 SASEGT. CDR3 in amino acids: CASSERGVGQGSFGSYEQYF. Here the CDR3 DNA reads TGTGCCAGCAGTGAAAGGGGGGTGGGACAGGGGTCCTTTGGGTCCTACGAGCAGTACTTC.

The chain couples TRBV5-8 to TRBJ2-5; 7 bases align to TRBD1. CDR1 and CDR2 from the germline V gene are SGHTS and YDEGEE. V gave up 3 bases and J gave up 3 bases; unmatched junction bases: 2. This CDR3 has 13 residues. CDR3 nucleotide sequence: TGTGCCAGCAGCTCGGGACAGAAAGAGACCCAGTACTTC. As protein: CASSSGQKETQYF.